This T cell receptor (beta chain) appears in the sequencing data of a study of OX40 agonist ivuxolimab in advanced cancers. Study information: Previous treatment with anti-PD-1, anti-PD-L1 or anti-CTLA-4 therapy was allowed; over 35% had received some.

CDR3 length: 16 amino acids. V dropped 6 bases and J dropped 3 bases, with 18 bases sitting between them. CDR1 is SNHLY and CDR2 is FYNNEI in the germline V gene. Repertoires were generated with immunoSEQ multiplex PCR, while TCRdb's copy carries only in-frame clones and drops some. The data hold roughly 35,000 clones, with around 82% observed a single time. The sequence was collected from an adult with an advanced solid tumor such as melanoma, head and neck, liver or kidney cancer. This chain uses TRBV2 with TRBJ2-1; D perhaps matches TRBD2 (6 bases). Sequencing was performed on CD4+ or CD8+ T cells sorted from blood, taken in a trial of the OX40 agonist ivuxolimab. DNA for the CDR3: TGTGCCAGCAGAAGAGCCGGGACTCAGCTCTACAATGAGCAGTTCTTC. This encodes CASRRAGTQLYNEQFF.